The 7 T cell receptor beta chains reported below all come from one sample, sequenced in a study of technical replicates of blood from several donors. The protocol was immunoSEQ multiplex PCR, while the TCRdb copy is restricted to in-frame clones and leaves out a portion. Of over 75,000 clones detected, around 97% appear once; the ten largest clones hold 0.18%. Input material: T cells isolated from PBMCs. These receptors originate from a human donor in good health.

The CDR3 DNA is TGTGCCAGCAGCCTGGCAGGGACAGCCCCCTACGAGCAGTACTTC. It is translated as CASSLAGTAPYEQYF. This chain links TRBV7-8 with TRBJ2-7, with 7 bases identical to TRBD1. The CDR3 extends over 15 amino acids. V was pared by 5 bases and J by 2 bases, with 9 bases of the junction left unmatched. Germline assignment: CDR1 SGHVS and CDR2 FQNEAQ.

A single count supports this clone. The CDR3 nucleotides read TGTGCCAGCAGCCCTCCTCTCTCTGGAAACACCATATATTTT. Its protein product is CASSPPLSGNTIYF. The chain combines TRBV28 with TRBJ1-3, with D unresolved. Germline CDR1 reads MDHEN; CDR2 reads SYDVKM. CDR3 length: 14 amino acids. Trimming took off 6 bases at V and 0 bases at J, with 9 bases between the two ends.

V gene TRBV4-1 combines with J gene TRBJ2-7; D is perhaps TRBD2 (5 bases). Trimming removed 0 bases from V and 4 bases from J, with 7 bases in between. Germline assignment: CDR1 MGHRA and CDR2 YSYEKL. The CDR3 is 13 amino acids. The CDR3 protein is CASSQEGGYEQYF. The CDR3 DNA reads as TGCGCCAGCAGCCAAGAAGGAGGATACGAGCAGTACTTC.

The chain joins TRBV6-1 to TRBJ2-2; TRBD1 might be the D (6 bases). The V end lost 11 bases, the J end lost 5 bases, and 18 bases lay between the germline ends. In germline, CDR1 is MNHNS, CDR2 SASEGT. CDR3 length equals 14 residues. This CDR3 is CAGRQVDLTGELFF. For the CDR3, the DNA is TGTGCCGGTCGACAGGTCGACCTAACCGGGGAGCTGTTTTTT.

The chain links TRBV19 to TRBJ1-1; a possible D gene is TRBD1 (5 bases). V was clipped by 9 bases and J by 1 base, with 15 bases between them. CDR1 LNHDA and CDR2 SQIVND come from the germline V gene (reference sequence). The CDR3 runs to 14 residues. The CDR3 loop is CASSSGIRNTEAFF. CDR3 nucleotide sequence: TGTGCCAGCTCATCAGGGATTAGGAACACTGAAGCTTTCTTT.

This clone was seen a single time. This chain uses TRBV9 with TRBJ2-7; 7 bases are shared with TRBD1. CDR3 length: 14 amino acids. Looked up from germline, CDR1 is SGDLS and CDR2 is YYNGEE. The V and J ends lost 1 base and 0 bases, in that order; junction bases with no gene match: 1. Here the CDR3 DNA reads TGTGCCAGCAGCGTAACAGGGGCCTCCTACGAGCAGTACTTC. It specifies CASSVTGASYEQYF.

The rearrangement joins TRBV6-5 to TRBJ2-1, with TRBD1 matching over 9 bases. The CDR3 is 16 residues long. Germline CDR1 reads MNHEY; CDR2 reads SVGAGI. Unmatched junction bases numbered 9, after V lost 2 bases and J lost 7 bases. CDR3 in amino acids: CASSYMMTGGGNEQFF. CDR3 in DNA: TGTGCCAGCAGTTACATGATGACAGGGGGAGGGAATGAGCAGTTCTTC.